These 2 T cell receptor beta chains originate from one sample sequenced in a study of vaccination effects on CD4 cells after COVID-19. Scientists isolated CD4+ T cells after a roughly 10-day culture period ended. Libraries were prepared by immunoSEQ multiplex PCR; TCRdb keeps only in-frame clonotypes and omits some of them. The data show about 45,000 clones, 70% to 75% seen once. The antigens of these receptors remain unknown. Sequencing was performed on CD4+ T cells from PBMCs cultured without peptide, taken before COVID-19 vaccination. These receptor sequences come from a human donor who had a prior SARS-CoV-2 infection.

This clone showed up just a few times. The chain carries TRBV6-2 or TRBV6-3 and TRBJ2-7; TRBD2 might be the D (5 bases). CDR3 length equals 15 residues. Trimming took 4 bases from V and 5 from J, leaving 18 bases between them. Germline V gene sequence: CDR1 MNHEY, CDR2 SVGEGT. The CDR3 sequence: CASSSPGEVIHEQYF. CDR3 nucleotides: TGTGCCAGCAGTTCGCCCGGGGAAGTCATCCACGAGCAGTACTTC.

The chain carries TRBV18 and TRBJ1-1; 9 bases map to TRBD1. V gave up 3 bases and J gave up 8 bases; unmatched junction bases: 16. The length of the CDR3 is 17 residues. The germline CDR1 and CDR2 sequences are KGHSH and LQKENI. The CDR3 DNA is TGTGCCAGCTCACCCACACAACAGGGGGCTATTCGTCTGGAAGCTTTCTTT. Its translation is CASSPTQQGAIRLEAFF.